This TCR beta chain is drawn from a study of shared clonotypes between healthy human individuals. Study-level points and caveats: Some naive CD4 clonotypes, around 5%, turned up in common across four donors. The low donor count limited represented genetic and exposure-history diversity.

Worth noting for this clone: Its antigen is still unknown.

Deep-level running was used for the assay. The assay was immunoSEQ multiplex PCR, and TCRdb's table has in-frame clones only and misses some. The data show 2 million to 2.5 million clones, less than 95% seen once. CDR1 and CDR2 from the germline V gene are SGHRS and YFSETQ. The CDR3 is 16 amino acids. Between the trimmed V and J ends, which lost 0 bases and 8 bases, there was a span of 18 bases. Input material: naive CD4+ T cells from PBMCs. Subset denoted: CD45RA+ positively selected. The chain has TRBV5-1 and TRBJ2-1; a possible D gene is TRBD2 (5 bases). This sequence was found in a young man in good health. Some clones in this sample may be carry-over from other donors' samples. The CDR3 sequence: CASSLAPEGITYEQFF. The CDR3 DNA reads as TGCGCCAGCAGCTTGGCCCCCGAGGGCATTACCTATGAGCAGTTCTTC.